This T cell receptor beta chain was captured by sequencing in a study of OX40 agonist ivuxolimab in advanced cancers. For the study at large: Cohort: approximately 83% men, mean age about 60, aged about 20 to 90.

This clone was observed once. Its cognate antigen is unknown. Libraries were prepared by immunoSEQ multiplex PCR; TCRdb keeps only in-frame clonotypes and omits some of them. The repertoire holds about 30,000 clones, 90% seen once, with 20% to 25% in the top ten. J lost 2 bases, V lost 8 bases, and 7 bases had no gene match. Germline V gene data show CDR1 as ENHRY and CDR2 as SYGVKD. CDR3 length equals 14 residues. Study observations and caveats: Expansion of clones was among the lowest in partial responders at 0.1-3.0 mg/kg.

The sample in question was CD4+ or CD8+ T cells sorted from blood, obtained in a trial of the OX40 agonist ivuxolimab. V gene TRBV10-3 combines with J gene TRBJ2-3, with 7 bases lining up with TRBD1. This clonotype was obtained from an adult with an advanced solid tumor such as melanoma, head and neck, liver or kidney cancer. In nucleotides, the CDR3 is TGTGCCATCTCAGGGGGTTCCTTCACAGATACGCAGTATTTT. Its translation is CAISGGSFTDTQYF.